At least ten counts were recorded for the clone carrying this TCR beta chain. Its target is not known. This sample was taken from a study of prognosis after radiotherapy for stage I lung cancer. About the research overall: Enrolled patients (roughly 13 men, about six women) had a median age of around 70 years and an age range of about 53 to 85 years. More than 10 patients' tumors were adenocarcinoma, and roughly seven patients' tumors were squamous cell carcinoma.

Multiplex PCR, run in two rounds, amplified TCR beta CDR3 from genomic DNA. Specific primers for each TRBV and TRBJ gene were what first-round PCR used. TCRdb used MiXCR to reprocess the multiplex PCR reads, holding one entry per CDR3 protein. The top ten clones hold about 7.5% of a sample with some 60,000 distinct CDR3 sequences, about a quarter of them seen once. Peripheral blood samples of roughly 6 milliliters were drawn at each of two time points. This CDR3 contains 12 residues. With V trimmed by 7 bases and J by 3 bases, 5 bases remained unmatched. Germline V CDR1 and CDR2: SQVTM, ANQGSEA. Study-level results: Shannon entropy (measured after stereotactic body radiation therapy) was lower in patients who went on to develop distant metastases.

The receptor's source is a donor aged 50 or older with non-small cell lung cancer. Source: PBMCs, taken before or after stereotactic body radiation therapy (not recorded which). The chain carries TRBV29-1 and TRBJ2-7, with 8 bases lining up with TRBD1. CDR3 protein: CSARGQGYEQYF. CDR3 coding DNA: TGCAGCGCTAGAGGACAGGGCTACGAGCAGTACTTC.